The 17 T cell receptor beta chains in this list originate from one sample, sequenced in a study of OX40 agonist ivuxolimab in advanced cancers. Sequencing used immunoSEQ multiplex PCR; TCRdb keeps in-frame clones, though not all of them. The table records roughly 73,000 clones, roughly 84% of them present only once. The sequences come from CD4+ or CD8+ T cells sorted from blood, collected in a trial of the OX40 agonist ivuxolimab. The receptor source for this set is an adult with an advanced solid tumor such as melanoma, head and neck, liver or kidney cancer.

This clone was observed a single time. The rearrangement links TRBV28 to TRBJ1-4, with D maybe TRBD1 (5 bases). The CDR3 has 12 amino acids. Deletions cut 2 bases from V and 10 bases from J, with 8 bases between. The germline CDR1 and CDR2 sequences are MDHEN and SYDVKM. The CDR3 loop is CASSLGGGKLFF. CDR3 in DNA: TGTGCCAGCAGTTTAGGGGGGGGAAAACTGTTTTTT.

The rearrangement joins TRBV9 to TRBJ2-1; perhaps TRBD1 as D (5 bases). The V and J ends lost 0 bases and 2 bases respectively, with 9 bases between them. The CDR3 has 15 amino acids. Per germline, CDR1 SGDLS and CDR2 YYNGEE. The CDR3 coding sequence is TGTGCCAGCAGCGTAGTTGGCAGGGCCTACAATGAGCAGTTCTTC. Its translation: CASSVVGRAYNEQFF.

This chain connects TRBV5-1 to TRBJ2-1, with D perhaps TRBD2 (6 bases). The germline V gene has CDR1 SGHRS and CDR2 YFSETQ. The length of the CDR3 is 16 residues. Trimming removed 0 bases from V and 0 bases from J, with 10 bases in between. The DNA of the CDR3 is TGCGCCAGCAGCTTGGGGGCGGGGATCTCCTACAATGAGCAGTTCTTC. Translated, it gives CASSLGAGISYNEQFF. The full variable domain, its missing parts supplied by reference TRBV5-1 and TRBJ2-1, is KAGVTQTPRYLIKTRGQQVTLSCSPISGHRSVSWYQQTPGQGLQFLFEYFSETQRNKGNFPGRFSGRQFSNSRSEMNVSTLELGDSALYLCASSLGAGISYNEQFFGPGTRLTVL.

V is TRBV10-3 and J is TRBJ2-3; D not resolved. The CDR3 consists of 13 residues. V lost 7 bases, J lost 4 bases, and 12 bases lay in between. CDR1 and CDR2 from the germline V gene are ENHRY and SYGVKD. CDR3 sequence: CAITLKPADTQYF. For the CDR3, the DNA is TGTGCCATCACCCTGAAGCCGGCAGATACGCAGTATTTT.

The chain links TRBV29-1 to TRBJ1-1; no clear D. CDR3 length equals 12 residues. In germline, CDR1 is SQVTM, CDR2 ANQGSEA. The V and J ends lost 1 base and 4 bases respectively, with 7 bases between them. The CDR3 reads CSVEGLGTEAFF. DNA of the CDR3: TGCAGCGTTGAAGGACTTGGCACTGAAGCTTTCTTT.

The chain has TRBV5-6 and TRBJ1-1; D ambiguous. This CDR3 has 13 amino acids. Germline values: CDR1 SGHDT, CDR2 YYEEEE. Deletions cut 2 bases from V and 4 bases from J, with 9 bases between. The CDR3 region has the DNA TGTGCCAGCAGCTTCCCGGGAGTCACTGAAGCTTTCTTT. It translates to CASSFPGVTEAFF.

This rearrangement joins TRBV14 to TRBJ2-7; TRBD1 is a possible D gene (6 bases). Trimming left V 1 base short and J 4 bases short, with 17 bases between. CDR1 and CDR2 from the germline V gene are SGHDN and FVKESK. The CDR3 spans 16 residues. Written as DNA, the CDR3 is TGTGCCAGCAGCCAAGGCCCTCCGGGACACCTATACGAGCAGTACTTC. It is translated as CASSQGPPGHLYEQYF.

The J gene is TRBJ2-5, the V gene TRBV19; D perhaps matches TRBD2 (5 bases). The CDR3 is made up of 14 amino acids. Germline V gives CDR1 LNHDA, CDR2 SQIVND (reference sequence). V lost 5 bases and J 4 bases, leaving 14 bases between the germline ends. The chain's CDR3 is CASSPSGGRETQYF. The CDR3 DNA sequence: TGTGCCAGTAGTCCCTCCGGCGGGCGAGAGACCCAGTACTTC.

CDR3 protein: CASSIRRNEKLFF. Here the CDR3 DNA reads TGTGCCAGTAGTATACGACGGAATGAAAAACTGTTTTTT. The J gene is TRBJ1-4, the V gene TRBV19; D not certain. The CDR3 runs 13 residues. CDR1 is LNHDA and CDR2 is SQIVND in the germline V gene (reference sequence). V was trimmed by 2 bases and J by 5 bases, leaving 6 bases between them.

In its sample, this clone was seen once. The chain has TRBV9 and TRBJ1-6; the D is unclear. CDR1 is SGDLS and CDR2 is YYNGEE in the germline V gene. CDR3 length equals 14 residues. Trimming took off 0 bases at V and 4 bases at J, with 5 bases between the two ends. For the CDR3, the DNA is TGTGCCAGCAGCGTAGACGGTTATAATTCACCCCTCCACTTT. It yields the protein CASSVDGYNSPLHF.

The chain links TRBV7-8 to TRBJ2-3; 8 bases match TRBD2. With V trimmed by 1 base and J by 0 bases, 3 bases remained unmatched. CDR1 and CDR2 (germline): SGHVS, FQNEAQ. The CDR3 consists of 16 residues. The CDR3 is CASSLGASGSTDTQYF. In DNA form, the CDR3 reads TGTGCCAGCAGCTTAGGGGCTAGCGGGAGCACAGATACGCAGTATTTT.

The V gene is TRBV6-1, the J gene TRBJ1-5; D uncertain. The germline V gene has CDR1 MNHNS and CDR2 SASEGT. Trimming left V 5 bases short and J 6 bases short, with 8 bases between. This CDR3 has 12 residues. The DNA of the CDR3 is TGTGCCAGCAGTCGCCTCTCTCAGCCCCAGCATTTT. Its protein product is CASSRLSQPQHF.

This chain links TRBV15 with TRBJ2-4; either TRBD1 or TRBD2 may fit D (5 bases each). The germline V gene encodes CDR1 LNHNV and CDR2 YYDKDF (reference sequence). V dropped 3 bases and J dropped 0 bases, with 12 bases sitting between them. There are 16 residues in the CDR3. The chain's CDR3 is CATSSSRELAKNIQYF. The CDR3 DNA sequence: TGTGCCACCAGCAGTAGCAGGGAGTTAGCCAAAAACATTCAGTACTTC.

J is TRBJ1-4 and V is TRBV29-1, with D possibly being TRBD1 (6 bases). Per germline, CDR1 SQVTM and CDR2 ANQGSEA. The V gene lost 5 bases and the J gene lost 7 bases, with 14 bases spanning the gap. CDR3 length: 13 residues. CDR3 DNA sequence: TGCAGCGTTTATCAACAGGGCGGTGAAAAACTGTTTTTT. It is translated as CSVYQQGGEKLFF.

The CDR3 bases are TGTGCCAGCTCACCAGCGGGAGTTATATCCTACAATGAGCAGTTCTTC. Its translation: CASSPAGVISYNEQFF. The gene calls are TRBV18 and TRBJ2-1; 7 bases fit TRBD2. Germline V gene lookup returns CDR1 KGHSH and CDR2 LQKENI. With V trimmed by 2 bases and J by 1 base, 5 bases remained unmatched. The CDR3 length is 16 residues.

The chain carries TRBV14 and TRBJ2-5; D is unresolved. Trimming pared 0 bases from V and 4 bases from J, leaving 9 bases between. Germline assignment: CDR1 SGHDN and CDR2 FVKESK. The CDR3 totals 14 residues. The CDR3 bases are TGTGCCAGCAGCCAAGAGTGGGTTGGAGAGACCCAGTACTTC. Translating gives CASSQEWVGETQYF. Variable domain in full (rest from reference TRBV14 and TRBJ2-5): EAGVTQFPSHSVIEKGQTVTLRCDPISGHDNLYWYRRVMGKEIKFLLHFVKESKQDESGMPNNRFLAERTGGTYSTLKVQPAELEDSGVYFCASSQEWVGETQYFGPGTRLLVL.

The chain has TRBV28 and TRBJ2-4, with a possible D match to TRBD2 (6 bases). The CDR3 extends over 13 amino acids. CDR1 is MDHEN, CDR2 SYDVKM, per germline. V was pared by 6 bases and J by 7 bases, with 13 bases between. The DNA for the CDR3 is TGTGCCAGCAGCGGGACTGCTGGCAACATTCAGTACTTC. Translated, it gives CASSGTAGNIQYF.